This is a list of T cell receptor beta chains from one sample in a study of blood T cell repertoires in COVID-19. This table comes from immunoSEQ multiplex PCR, and its TCRdb copy is limited to in-frame clones, with some not included. The sample lists tens of thousands of clones; around 83% were seen once. The sequencing sample was made of peripheral blood. The receptors shown here come from an elderly woman in a cohort sampled during active or convalescent COVID-19. The CDR3 runs from the conserved cysteine through the conserved F or W.

V: TRBV18; J: TRBJ2-1; CDR3: CASSPSSGIYNEQFF
V: TRBV10-3; J: TRBJ2-5; CDR3: CATGLVQETQYF
V: TRBV19; J: TRBJ1-4; CDR3: CASTQGATNEKLFF
V: TRBV24-1; J: TRBJ2-1; CDR3: CATSDMTSGEYNEQFF
V: TRBV28; J: TRBJ1-1; CDR3: CASSDTGTGGTEAFF
V: TRBV5-6; J: TRBJ2-1; CDR3: CASSLSQGSYNEQFF
V: TRBV4-1; J: TRBJ2-3; CDR3: CASSQGPGLAGITDTQYF
V: TRBV5-1; J: TRBJ2-7; CDR3: CASSLARGTYEQYF
V: TRBV6-2/TRBV6-3; J: TRBJ2-2; CDR3: CASSDLGAGGINSNTGELFF
V: TRBV14; J: TRBJ1-3; CDR3: CASSTRDTDYVNTIYF
V: TRBV14; J: TRBJ1-2; CDR3: CASSPLQGRGYTF
V: TRBV18; J: TRBJ2-2; CDR3: CASSPRRPGQTNTGELFF
V: TRBV10-3; J: TRBJ1-4; CDR3: CAISETQVEKLFF
V: TRBV28; J: TRBJ1-2; CDR3: CASSLTGRAYGYTF
V: TRBV18; J: TRBJ1-2; CDR3: CASSYREGYGYTF
V: TRBV18; J: TRBJ1-5; CDR3: CASSPSGGQPQHF
V: TRBV3-1/TRBV3-2; J: TRBJ2-1; CDR3: CASSHLTGVNEQFF
V: TRBV30; J: TRBJ1-1; CDR3: CAWSERGITEAFF
V: TRBV5-4; J: TRBJ1-1; CDR3: CASSLSGRGYAEAFF
V: TRBV5-4; J: TRBJ1-2; CDR3: CASSSGGELNYGYTF
V: TRBV19; J: TRBJ2-3; CDR3: CASSNIGLAGSTDTQYF
V: TRBV7-9; J: TRBJ2-3; CDR3: CASSPRGPDTQYF
V: TRBV28; J: TRBJ1-1; CDR3: CASSGWERDTEAFF
V: TRBV5-6; J: TRBJ2-1; CDR3: CASSLEYGTSGDNEQFF
V: TRBV7-3; J: TRBJ2-3; CDR3: CASSLQYTDTQYF